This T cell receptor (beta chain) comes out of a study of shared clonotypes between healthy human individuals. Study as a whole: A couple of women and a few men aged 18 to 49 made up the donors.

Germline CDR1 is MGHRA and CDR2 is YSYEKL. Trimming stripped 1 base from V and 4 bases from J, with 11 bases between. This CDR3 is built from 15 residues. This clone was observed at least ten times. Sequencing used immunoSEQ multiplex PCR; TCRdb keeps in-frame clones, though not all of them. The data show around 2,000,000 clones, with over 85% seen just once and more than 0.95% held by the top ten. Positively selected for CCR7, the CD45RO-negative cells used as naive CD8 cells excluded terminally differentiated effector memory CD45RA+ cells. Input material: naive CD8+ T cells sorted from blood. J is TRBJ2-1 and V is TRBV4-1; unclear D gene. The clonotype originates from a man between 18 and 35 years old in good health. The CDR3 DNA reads TGCGCCAGCAGCCAAGTTCTATCCGGTTACAATGAGCAGTTCTTC. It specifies CASSQVLSGYNEQFF.